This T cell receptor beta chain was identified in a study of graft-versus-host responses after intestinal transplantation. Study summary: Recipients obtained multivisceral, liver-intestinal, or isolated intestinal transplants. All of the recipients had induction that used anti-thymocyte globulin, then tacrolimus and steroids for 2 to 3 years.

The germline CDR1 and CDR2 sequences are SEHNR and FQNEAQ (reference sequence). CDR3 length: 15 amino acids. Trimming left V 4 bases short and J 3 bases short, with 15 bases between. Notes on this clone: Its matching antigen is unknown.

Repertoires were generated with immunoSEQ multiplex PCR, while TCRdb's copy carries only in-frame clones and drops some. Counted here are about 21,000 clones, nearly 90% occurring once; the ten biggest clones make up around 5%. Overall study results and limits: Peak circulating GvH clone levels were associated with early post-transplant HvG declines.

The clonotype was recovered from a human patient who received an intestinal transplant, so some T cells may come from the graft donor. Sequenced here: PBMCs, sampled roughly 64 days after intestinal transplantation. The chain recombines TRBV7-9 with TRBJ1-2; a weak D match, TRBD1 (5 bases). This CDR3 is CASSSTSGTDYGYTF. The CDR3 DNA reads TGTGCCAGCAGCTCGACTTCCGGGACGGACTATGGCTACACCTTC.